Following are 8 T cell receptor beta chains from one sample sequenced in a study of cytomegalovirus exposure and HLA in healthy donors. The PCR contained 60 Vbeta and 13 Jbeta primers. Clones were sequenced by immunoSEQ multiplex PCR, and TCRdb holds only the in-frame ones, with some missing. The sample has roughly 150,000 clones, roughly 70% seen once; the top ten hold approximately 3%. Material for sequencing was PBMCs. The receptors originated from a male donor in good health and CMV-seronegative.

This clone has only one observation. The chain recombines TRBV11-2 with TRBJ2-2; TRBD1 agrees at 8 bases. This CDR3 comprises 15 residues. V gave up 3 bases and J gave up 2 bases; unmatched junction bases: 2. Looked up from germline, CDR1 is SGHAT and CDR2 is FQNNGV. Here the CDR3 DNA reads TGTGCCAGCAGCTTGGACAGGGCAAACACCGGGGAGCTGTTTTTT. Encoded protein: CASSLDRANTGELFF.

The chain recombines TRBV18 with TRBJ2-3; possibly TRBD2 for D (6 bases). The CDR3 is 14 amino acids. V lost 3 bases to trimming and J lost 6 bases, with 13 bases between them. From germline, CDR1 is KGHSH and CDR2 LQKENI. The CDR3 loop reads CASSPDGEADTQYF. The CDR3 DNA is TGTGCCAGCTCACCGGACGGGGAGGCTGATACGCAGTATTTT.

The genes are TRBV28 and TRBJ2-7, with D tentatively TRBD1 (6 bases). Germline values: CDR1 MDHEN, CDR2 SYDVKM. CDR3 length: 13 residues. V lost 3 bases and J 3 bases, leaving 9 bases between the germline ends. In DNA form, the CDR3 reads TGTGCCAGCAGTTTGGGGGCCGACTACGAGCAGTACTTC. Amino acids: CASSLGADYEQYF.

This chain uses TRBV19 with TRBJ2-1, with 8 bases aligning to TRBD2. Germline CDR1 LNHDA, CDR2 SQIVND (reference sequence). The V and J ends lost 6 bases and 3 bases, in that order; junction bases with no gene match: 16. The CDR3 totals 18 residues. The DNA of the CDR3 is TGTGCCAGTAGCCCCTCCCCCGTACTAGCGGAGAACTACAATGAGCAGTTCTTC. This codes for CASSPSPVLAENYNEQFF.

The rearrangement uses TRBV5-6 and TRBJ1-5; D possibly corresponds to TRBD1 (5 bases). Trimming shortened V by 1 base and J by 3 bases, and 8 bases separated the two germline ends. Germline V gene data show CDR1 as SGHDT and CDR2 as YYEEEE. This CDR3 has 14 residues. CDR3 in DNA: TGTGCCAGCAGCTTGACAGGCGACAATCAGCCCCAGCATTTT. Its protein product is CASSLTGDNQPQHF.

This clone came up once. This rearrangement joins TRBV4-1 to TRBJ1-5; D is undetermined. Germline V gives CDR1 MGHRA, CDR2 YSYEKL. V lost 3 bases and J 4 bases, leaving 16 bases between the germline ends. The CDR3 spans 16 residues. CDR3 DNA sequence: TGCGCCAGCAGCCACCAGCGAAACATAAGGAATCAGCCCCAGCATTTT. Residues: CASSHQRNIRNQPQHF.

This chain joins TRBV5-1 and TRBJ2-7; D call uncertain. Germline assignment: CDR1 SGHRS and CDR2 YFSETQ. The V gene lost 0 bases and the J gene lost 1 base, with 8 bases spanning the gap. The CDR3 runs 14 residues. The CDR3 region is CASSLDPTSYEQYF. The CDR3 DNA sequence: TGCGCCAGCAGCTTGGACCCTACTTCCTACGAGCAGTACTTC.

CDR3 bases: TGTGCCAGTAGAATTATATTCGGGGATCTCAATCAGCCCCAGCATTTT. Residues: CASRIIFGDLNQPQHF. V gene TRBV19 combines with J gene TRBJ1-5; D gene ambiguous. This CDR3 comprises 16 residues. The germline V and J ends were trimmed by 6 bases and 3 bases, with 18 bases remaining between them. Germline lookup yields CDR1 LNHDA and CDR2 SQIVND (reference sequence).